The 26 T cell receptor beta chains below come from one sample, sequenced in a study of CD8 T cells in ankylosing spondylitis. MiXCR was run by TCRdb on the 5' RACE reads, yielding one entry per CDR3 protein. The data contain 350,000 to 450,000 distinct CDR3 sequences, 20% of them singletons. The sample comprised blood, either unsorted or a sorted T cell fraction (not recorded which). The receptor source for this set is a male donor with ankylosing spondylitis or in good health (not recorded which).

This clonotype appeared a few times. This sequence joins TRBV12-3 or TRBV12-4 and TRBJ2-3; 9 bases agree with TRBD1. This CDR3 has 15 amino acids. Germline trimming cut 6 bases from V and 5 bases from J; bases unmatched to any gene: 9. The CDR3 nucleotides read TGTGCCAGCAGACACCGGGACAGGGCTGAAGATACGCAGTATTTT. Its protein is CASRHRDRAEDTQYF.

The chain carries TRBV7-2 and TRBJ2-7; maybe TRBD2 (5 bases). From germline, CDR1 is SGHTA and CDR2 FQGNSA. The germline V and J ends were trimmed by 1 base and 5 bases, with 18 bases remaining between them. This CDR3 has 16 residues. This CDR3 reads CASSLVGDPSFDEQYF. In DNA form, the CDR3 reads TGTGCCAGCAGCTTAGTTGGTGACCCTAGCTTTGACGAGCAGTACTTC.

The chain couples TRBV6-5 to TRBJ2-1; perhaps D is TRBD1 or TRBD2 (7 bases each). This CDR3 has 19 residues. The germline gives CDR1 MNHEY, CDR2 SVGAGI. Trimming removed 2 bases from V and 7 bases from J, with 27 bases in between. CDR3 sequence: CASSYRLEYQGRGLNEQFF. In nucleotides, the CDR3 is TGTGCCAGCAGTTACCGTTTGGAGTATCAGGGGAGGGGGCTGAATGAGCAGTTCTTC.

The chain uses TRBV5-1 and TRBJ2-1, with 7 bases aligning to TRBD2. CDR3 length: 14 residues. Per germline, CDR1 SGHRS and CDR2 YFSETQ. Trimming took 0 bases from V and 9 from J; bases not matched to a gene: 6. The CDR3 DNA reads as TGCGCCAGCAGCTTGGGTGGGGAGGGGAGTGAGCAGTTCTTC. Protein sequence: CASSLGGEGSEQFF.

The rearrangement joins TRBV7-9 to TRBJ2-7; D is perhaps TRBD1 (6 bases). The CDR3 consists of 13 residues. V gave up 6 bases and J gave up 4 bases, with 13 bases separating them. Germline lookup yields CDR1 SEHNR and CDR2 FQNEAQ (reference sequence). CDR3 in amino acids: CASRRVQGYEQYF. The CDR3 nucleotides read TGTGCCAGCAGGAGAGTACAGGGTTACGAGCAGTACTTC.

This clonotype was seen a few times. The V gene is TRBV12-3 or TRBV12-4, the J gene TRBJ2-2; 7 nucleotides match TRBD1. The CDR3 spans 12 residues. V was clipped by 5 bases and J by 6 bases; unmatched bases: 0. This chain's CDR3 is CASSGQAGELFF. CDR3 nucleotides: TGTGCCAGCAGTGGACAGGCCGGGGAGCTGTTTTTT.

The V gene is TRBV20-1, the J gene TRBJ2-7, with unresolved D. V lost 3 bases to trimming and J lost 7 bases, with 22 bases between them. In germline, CDR1 is DFQATT, CDR2 SNEGSKA (reference sequence). The CDR3 consists of 15 residues. The CDR3 reads CSASGSQRHLWEQYF. Here the CDR3 DNA reads TGCAGTGCTAGTGGTTCGCAGAGGCATCTTTGGGAGCAGTACTTC.

The chain recombines TRBV20-1 with TRBJ2-7; TRBD1 agrees at 8 bases. Germline V gives CDR1 DFQATT, CDR2 SNEGSKA (reference sequence). The CDR3 loop spans 15 amino acids. Germline trimming cut 0 bases from V and 2 bases from J; bases unmatched to any gene: 6. The CDR3 loop reads CSARDDRGGAYEQYF. The CDR3 DNA reads TGCAGTGCTAGAGATGACAGGGGCGGGGCCTACGAGCAGTACTTC.

CDR3 bases: TGTGCCAGCAGCTCGCTACGAGCGAGCAGCACAGATACGCAGTATTTT. Translation: CASSSLRASSTDTQYF. This chain connects TRBV3-1 to TRBJ2-3; D remains ambiguous. The V gene lost 5 bases and the J gene lost 0 bases, with 15 bases spanning the gap. There are 16 residues in the CDR3. CDR1 LGHDT and CDR2 YNNKEL come from the germline V gene (reference sequence).

About this clonotype: One junction end does not reproduce the germline sequence, and a read error may be involved. V gene TRBV6-5 combines with J gene TRBJ2-1; 10 bases align to TRBD2. Germline V lookup: CDR1 MNHEY, CDR2 SVGAGI. The CDR3 covers 15 residues. CDR3 sequence: CASSLAGGEYNGQFF. DNA for the CDR3: TGTGCCAGCAGTTTAGCGGGGGGCGAATACAATGGGCAGTTCTTC.

This clonotype was observed a few times. The chain has TRBV7-9 and TRBJ2-1; D possibly matches TRBD1 or TRBD2 (5 bases each). The V end was cut by 5 bases, the J end by 7 bases, with 21 bases between. The CDR3 is 16 residues long. The germline V gene encodes CDR1 SEHNR and CDR2 FQNEAQ (reference sequence). The CDR3 nucleotides read TGTGCCAGCAGCAGCCGGGACCCCATTTCCTGGAATGAGCAGTTCTTC. Translation: CASSSRDPISWNEQFF.

The chain joins TRBV7-9 to TRBJ2-3, with unresolved D. Germline CDR1 and CDR2: SEHNR and FQNEAQ (reference sequence). This CDR3 contains 13 residues. Trimming pared 2 bases from V and 3 bases from J, leaving 6 bases between. CDR3 nucleotides: TGTGCCAGCAGCTTATTGTTGACAGATACGCAGTATTTT. Translating gives CASSLLLTDTQYF.

The rearrangement links TRBV4-1 to TRBJ2-7; tentative D call: TRBD2 (5 bases). The germline V gene has CDR1 MGHRA and CDR2 YSYEKL. V dropped 0 bases and J dropped 0 bases, with 6 bases sitting between them. The CDR3 sequence is 14 residues long. The CDR3: CASSQDGSSYEQYF. Written as DNA, the CDR3 is TGCGCCAGCAGCCAAGATGGGAGCTCCTACGAGCAGTACTTC.

This sequence joins TRBV11-1 and TRBJ2-6; 9 bases align to TRBD1. CDR1 SGHAT and CDR2 FQDESV come from the germline V gene (reference sequence). V was clipped by 1 base and J by 0 bases; unmatched bases: 7. The CDR3 runs to 19 residues. CDR3 protein: CASSLGGQGPLSGANVLTF. The DNA for the CDR3 is TGTGCCAGCAGCTTAGGGGGACAGGGTCCACTCTCTGGGGCCAACGTCCTGACTTTC.

The chain joins TRBV4-2 to TRBJ2-3, with D uncertain. The CDR3 loop spans 15 amino acids. V lost 1 base to trimming and J lost 0 bases, with 8 bases between them. Germline V gene lookup returns CDR1 LGHNA and CDR2 YNFKEQ. For the CDR3, the DNA is TGTGCCAGCAGCCAAGGAGAGGACAGCACAGATACGCAGTATTTT. This encodes CASSQGEDSTDTQYF.

This chain links TRBV28 with TRBJ2-7; D gene ambiguous. Trimming removed 4 bases at V and 0 bases at J, with 13 bases between. Germline values: CDR1 MDHEN, CDR2 SYDVKM. The CDR3 has 15 residues. This CDR3 reads CASSSPRVHSYEQYF. Here the CDR3 DNA reads TGTGCCAGCAGTTCCCCCCGGGTCCACTCCTACGAGCAGTACTTC.

The chain employs TRBV4-2 and TRBJ2-5; 7 bases fit TRBD2. Germline assignment: CDR1 LGHNA and CDR2 YNFKEQ. CDR3 length equals 17 residues. V was clipped by 5 bases and J by 1 base; unmatched bases: 13. In nucleotides, the CDR3 is TGTGCCAGCAGCACTCGTTGGGCGGGGGAAACCCAAGAGACCCAGTACTTC. Its protein product is CASSTRWAGETQETQYF.

The rearrangement links TRBV19 to TRBJ2-2, with 9 bases matching TRBD1. CDR1 and CDR2 (germline): LNHDA, SQIVND (reference sequence). The V and J ends lost 6 bases and 1 base, in that order; junction bases with no gene match: 6. This CDR3 has 16 amino acids. This CDR3 is CASSRGTGKNTGELFF. The CDR3 bases are TGTGCCAGTAGCCGAGGGACAGGGAAGAACACCGGGGAGCTGTTTTTT.

This chain connects TRBV5-1 to TRBJ2-7; D not resolved. The CDR3 length is 12 residues. Germline V gives CDR1 SGHRS, CDR2 YFSETQ. Trimming removed 7 bases from V and 5 bases from J, with 13 bases in between. CDR3 residues: CASRIGINEQYF. The CDR3 bases are TGCGCCAGCCGCATAGGGATAAACGAGCAGTACTTC.

This clonotype was observed a handful of times. This chain links TRBV28 with TRBJ2-1, with D perhaps matching TRBD2 (5 bases). This CDR3 has 14 residues. V dropped 6 bases and J dropped 12 bases, with 21 bases sitting between them. Germline values: CDR1 MDHEN, CDR2 SYDVKM. CDR3 protein: CASSGKRTPGGQFF. CDR3 nucleotides: TGTGCCAGCAGCGGGAAGAGGACGCCTGGTGGGCAGTTCTTC.

This clonotype was detected only a few times. Written as DNA, the CDR3 is TGTGCCAGCAGCTTAGAAGACAGGGCATCCTACGAGCAGTACTTC. Its translation: CASSLEDRASYEQYF. The V and J genes are TRBV7-8 and TRBJ2-7; TRBD1 agrees at 7 bases. Looked up from germline, CDR1 is SGHVS and CDR2 is FQNEAQ. This CDR3 has 15 amino acids. The junction had 4 bases not matched to a gene; V was cut back by 1 base and J by 1 base.

About this clonotype itself: A much larger clone sits a single nucleotide away, making a read error possible. The rearrangement joins TRBV27 to TRBJ1-2; 9 bases line up with TRBD1. Germline lookup yields CDR1 MNHEY and CDR2 SMNVEV (reference sequence). V gave up 5 bases and J gave up 4 bases; unmatched junction bases: 2. This CDR3 comprises 13 residues. The CDR3 reads CASSTGGSYGYTF. The CDR3 DNA reads as TGTGCCAGCAGTACAGGGGGCAGCTATGGCTACACCTTC.

The chain links TRBV9 to TRBJ1-1, with TRBD1 matching over 7 bases. Trimming removed 4 bases from V and 5 bases from J; junction bases left unmatched: 5. CDR3 length: 13 amino acids. Germline CDR1 and CDR2: SGDLS and YYNGEE. The CDR3 here is CASSLQGRTEAFF. The CDR3 nucleotides read TGTGCCAGCAGCCTACAGGGGCGGACTGAAGCTTTCTTT. Drawing the rest from reference TRBV9 and TRBJ1-1, the complete variable domain is DSGVTQTPKHLITATGQRVTLRCSPRSGDLSVYWYQQSLDQGLQFLIQYYNGEERAKGNILERFSAQQFPDLHSELNLSSLELGDSALYFCASSLQGRTEAFFGQGTRLTVV.

As DNA, the CDR3 is TGTGCCAGCAGTTTTAGCGGGGGGATGCTGCATGAGCAGTTCTTC. It specifies CASSFSGGMLHEQFF. This rearrangement joins TRBV28 to TRBJ2-1; the match to TRBD2 covers 10 bases. The CDR3 is made up of 15 amino acids. After removal of 3 bases from V and 8 bases from J, the junction contained 7 bases not matched to a gene. Germline CDR1 MDHEN, CDR2 SYDVKM.

This clonotype was found many times. The V call is TRBV20-1, the J call TRBJ1-1; D unclear. The ends were cut back, 6 bases at V and 1 base at J, with 18 bases in the middle. CDR1 DFQATT and CDR2 SNEGSKA come from the germline V gene (reference sequence). The CDR3 runs to 15 residues. Here the CDR3 reads CSATPPWAPNTEAFF. The CDR3 DNA sequence: TGCAGTGCCACCCCACCGTGGGCACCGAACACTGAAGCTTTCTTT.

This chain uses TRBV29-1 with TRBJ2-1; no reliable D call. Trimming pared 4 bases from V and 9 bases from J, leaving 19 bases between. The germline V gene encodes CDR1 SQVTM and CDR2 ANQGSEA. This CDR3 spans 14 amino acids. The CDR3 sequence is CSVGPKGSVIEQFF. CDR3 nucleotide sequence: TGCAGCGTTGGCCCAAAGGGATCCGTAATTGAGCAGTTCTTC.